This T cell receptor (beta chain) came from a study of a mutant IDH1 vaccine in newly diagnosed glioma. Study-wide context: Beforehand, treatment had been radiotherapy, temozolomide, or both; the majority received both.

Losses at the gene ends were 1 base for V and 3 bases for J; bases not matched to a gene: 3. CDR3 length: 15 amino acids. Looked up from germline, CDR1 is SGDLS and CDR2 is YYNGEE. In this sample, this clone turned up once. Its antigen is unknown. The sample's time point: week 23, last vaccination. All doses held 300 ug of mutant IDH1 20-mer peptide, with topical imiquimod. Each astrocytoma in the donors was new, WHO grade 3 or 4, IDH1-mutant and ATRX-lost. Repertoires were generated with immunoSEQ multiplex PCR, while TCRdb's copy carries only in-frame clones and drops some. The sample has approximately 50,000 clones; around 87% are singletons.

V gene TRBV9 combines with J gene TRBJ2-3; TRBD2 aligns across 9 bases. This receptor was taken from a man aged 40-55 years with glioma. The starting material was PBMCs, obtained from a glioma patient whose treatment included an IDH1 peptide vaccine. DNA of the CDR3: TGTGCCAGCAGCGTAATAGCGGGAGTTACAGATACGCAGTATTTT. Protein: CASSVIAGVTDTQYF.